The source of this TCR beta chain is a study of CD8 T cells in Susac syndrome. The RNA input was roughly 0.45 to 1 ug, and it was reverse transcribed with random hexamers. From the immunoSEQ multiplex PCR reads, TCRdb called clonotypes with MiXCR, one entry per CDR3 protein. The sample includes 85,000 to 120,000 distinct CDR3 sequences, approximately 94% seen only once; the top ten take 0.41%. Note on this clonotype: Its target is not known.

Study results and caveats: The study acknowledged a relatively small number of individuals in its TCR sequencing and HLA analysis.

The CDR3 has 15 residues. V lost 1 base to trimming and J lost 4 bases, with 14 bases between them. The germline CDR1 and CDR2 sequences are SEHNR and FQNEAQ (reference sequence). The rearrangement uses TRBV7-9 and TRBJ2-7, with D unclear. Sequencing input: CD8+ T cells from PBMCs. The sequence came from a human donor with Susac syndrome. CDR3 bases: TGTGCCAGCAGCTTAGAATCAGCAGGCCTGTACGAGCAGTACTTC. Residues: CASSLESAGLYEQYF. The full variable domain, its missing parts supplied by reference TRBV7-9 and TRBJ2-7, is DTGVSQNPRHKITKRGQNVTFRCDPISEHNRLYWYRQTLGQGPEFLTYFQNEAQLEKSRLLSDRFSAERPKGSFSTLEIQRTEQGDSAMYLCASSLESAGLYEQYFGPGTRLTVT.